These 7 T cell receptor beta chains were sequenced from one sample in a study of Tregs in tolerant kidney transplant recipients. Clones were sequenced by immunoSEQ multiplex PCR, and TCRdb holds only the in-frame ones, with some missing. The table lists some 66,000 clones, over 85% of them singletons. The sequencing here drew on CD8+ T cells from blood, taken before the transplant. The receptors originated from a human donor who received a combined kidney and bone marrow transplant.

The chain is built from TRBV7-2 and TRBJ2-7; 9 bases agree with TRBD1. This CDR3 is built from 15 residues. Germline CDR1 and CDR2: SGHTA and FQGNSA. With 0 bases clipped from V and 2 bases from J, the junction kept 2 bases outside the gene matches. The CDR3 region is CASSLATGGPYEQYF. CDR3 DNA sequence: TGTGCCAGCAGCTTAGCGACAGGGGGGCCCTACGAGCAGTACTTC.

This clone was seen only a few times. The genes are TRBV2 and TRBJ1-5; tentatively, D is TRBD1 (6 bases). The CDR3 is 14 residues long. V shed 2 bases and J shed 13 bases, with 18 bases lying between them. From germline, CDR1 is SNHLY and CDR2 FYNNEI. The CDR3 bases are TGTGCCAGCAGTGAATTCGCCACCAACAGGGATCAGCATTTT. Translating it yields CASSEFATNRDQHF.

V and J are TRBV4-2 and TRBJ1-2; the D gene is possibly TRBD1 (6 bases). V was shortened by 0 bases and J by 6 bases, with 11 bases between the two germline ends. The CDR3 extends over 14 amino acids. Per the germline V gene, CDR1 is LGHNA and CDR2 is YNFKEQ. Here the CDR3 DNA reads TGTGCCAGCAGCCAAGAGACGGGACACGATGGCTACACCTTC. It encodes CASSQETGHDGYTF.

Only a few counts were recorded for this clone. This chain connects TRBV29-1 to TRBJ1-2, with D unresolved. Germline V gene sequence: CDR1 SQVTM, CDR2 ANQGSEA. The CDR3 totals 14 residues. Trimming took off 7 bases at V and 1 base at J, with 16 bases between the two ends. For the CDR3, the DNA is TGCAGCGCCGAGAACCGGGATCGTAACTATGGCTACACCTTC. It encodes CSAENRDRNYGYTF.

The DNA for the CDR3 is TGTGCCAGTAGTATGTTGTGGGGTACAGGGACCCAGTACTTC. Protein sequence: CASSMLWGTGTQYF. This chain uses TRBV19 with TRBJ2-5; D possibly corresponds to TRBD1 (5 bases). Germline CDR1 and CDR2: LNHDA and SQIVND (reference sequence). This CDR3 comprises 14 residues. Trimming removed 3 bases from V and 7 bases from J, with 15 bases in between.

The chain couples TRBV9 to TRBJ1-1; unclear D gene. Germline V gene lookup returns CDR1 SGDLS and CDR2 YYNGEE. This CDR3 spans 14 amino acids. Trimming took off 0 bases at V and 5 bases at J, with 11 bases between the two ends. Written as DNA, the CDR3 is TGTGCCAGCAGCGTAGGAACGACCGGGACTGAAGCTTTCTTT. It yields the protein CASSVGTTGTEAFF. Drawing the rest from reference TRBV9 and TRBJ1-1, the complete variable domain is DSGVTQTPKHLITATGQRVTLRCSPRSGDLSVYWYQQSLDQGLQFLIQYYNGEERAKGNILERFSAQQFPDLHSELNLSSLELGDSALYFCASSVGTTGTEAFFGQGTRLTVV.

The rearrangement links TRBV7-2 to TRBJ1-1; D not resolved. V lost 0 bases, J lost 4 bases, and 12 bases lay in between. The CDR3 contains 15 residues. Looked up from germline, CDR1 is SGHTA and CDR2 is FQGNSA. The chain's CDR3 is CASSLATTGATEAFF. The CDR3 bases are TGTGCCAGCAGCTTAGCTACCACGGGTGCCACTGAAGCTTTCTTT.